This T cell receptor beta chain was documented in a study of type 1 and type 2 diabetes patients. Genomic DNA was the PCR template. Amplification of the beta chain CDR3 used 30 forward and 13 reverse multiplex primers. TCRdb analysed the multiplex PCR reads with MiXCR anew, one entry per CDR3 protein. This sample carries under 300,000 distinct CDR3 sequences, over 45% of them seen once, and the ten largest clones take around 15%. CDR1 is SGDLS, CDR2 YYNGEE, per germline. The CDR3 is 13 residues long. The sample comprised peripheral blood mononuclear cells (PBMCs). The rearrangement joins TRBV9 to TRBJ2-5; D is possibly TRBD2 (5 bases). With the DNA end fitting TRBJ2-1 better, the J assignment may be wrong. This sequence was found in a man aged 18 to 29 with type 2 diabetes. CDR3 coding DNA: TGTGCCAGCAGCGGTGACGGACTGAATGAGCAGTTCTTC. As protein: CASSGDGLNEQFF.